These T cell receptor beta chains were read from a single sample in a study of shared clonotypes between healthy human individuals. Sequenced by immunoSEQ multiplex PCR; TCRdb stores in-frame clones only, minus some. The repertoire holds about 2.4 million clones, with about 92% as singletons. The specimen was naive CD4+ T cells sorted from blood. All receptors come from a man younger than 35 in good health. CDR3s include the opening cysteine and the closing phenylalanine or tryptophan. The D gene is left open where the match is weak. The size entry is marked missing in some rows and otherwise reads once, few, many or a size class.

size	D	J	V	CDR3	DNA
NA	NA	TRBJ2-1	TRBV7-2	CASSASFEQFF	TGTGCCAGCAGCGCGTCGTTTGAGCAGTTCTTC
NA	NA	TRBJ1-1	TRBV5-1	CASSLEQGNTEAFF	TGCGCCAGCAGCTTGGAGCAGGGGAACACTGAAGCTTTCTTT
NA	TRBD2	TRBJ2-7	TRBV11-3	CASSQGLAGGPTEQYF	TGTGCCAGCAGCCAAGGACTAGCGGGAGGGCCGACCGAGCAGTACTTC
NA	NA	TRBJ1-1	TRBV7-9	CASSLTGLIPEAFF	TGTGCCAGCAGCTTAACAGGTTTGATCCCTGAAGCTTTCTTT
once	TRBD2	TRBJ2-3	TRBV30	CAWSASSSGGPTDTQYF	TGTGCCTGGAGCGCCTCTAGTTCGGGGGGGCCCACAGATACGCAGTATTTT
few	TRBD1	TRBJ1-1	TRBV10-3	CAIRGGADTEAFF	TGTGCCATCAGAGGGGGCGCGGACACTGAAGCTTTCTTT
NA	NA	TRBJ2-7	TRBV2	CASRRHQSYEQYF	TGTGCCAGCAGACGACACCAATCCTACGAGCAGTACTTC
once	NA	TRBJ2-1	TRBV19	CASSIESGRPYNEQFF	TGTGCCAGTAGTATAGAAAGCGGCCGCCCCTACAATGAGCAGTTCTTC
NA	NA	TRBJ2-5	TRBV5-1	CASSSAGGSETQYF	TGCGCCAGCAGCTCGGCCGGGGGATCAGAGACCCAGTACTTC
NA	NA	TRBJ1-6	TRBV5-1	CASSLVTGGNSPLHF	TGCGCCAGCAGCTTGGTGACAGGCGGAAATTCACCCCTCCACTTT
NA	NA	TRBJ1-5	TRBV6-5	CASSYSQGYNQPQHF	TGTGCCAGCAGTTACTCTCAGGGTTACAATCAGCCCCAGCATTTT
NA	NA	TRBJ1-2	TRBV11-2	CASSLAGFANGYTF	TGTGCCAGCAGCTTAGCAGGGTTTGCGAATGGCTACACCTTC
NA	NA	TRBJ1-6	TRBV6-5	CASTLPRTGNSPLHF	TGTGCCAGCACCCTGCCCCGGACGGGAAATTCACCCCTCCACTTT
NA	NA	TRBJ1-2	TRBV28	CASRDGGYTF	TGTGCCAGCAGAGATGGAGGCTACACCTTC
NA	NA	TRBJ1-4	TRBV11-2	CASSLEGTTNEKLFF	TGTGCCAGCAGCTTAGAGGGGACCACTAATGAAAAACTGTTTTTT
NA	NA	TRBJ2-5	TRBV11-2	CASSWRWGQETQYF	TGTGCCAGCAGCTGGCGCTGGGGGCAAGAGACCCAGTACTTC
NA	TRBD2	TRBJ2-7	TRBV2	CATGGPPLYEQYF	TGTGCCACGGGGGGGCCGCCTCTATACGAGCAGTACTTC
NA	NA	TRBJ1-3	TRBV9	CASSSRLGNRNTIYF	TGTGCCAGCAGCTCCCGGCTGGGGAATAGAAACACCATATATTTT
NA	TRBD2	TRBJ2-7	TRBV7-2	CASTTSGASSYEQYF	TGTGCCAGCACCACTAGCGGGGCTAGCTCCTACGAGCAGTACTTC
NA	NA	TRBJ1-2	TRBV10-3	CAISANYGYTF	TGTGCCATCAGTGCTAACTATGGCTACACCTTC
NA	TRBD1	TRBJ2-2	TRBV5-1	CASSWTGYDTGELFF	TGCGCCAGCAGCTGGACAGGGTACGACACCGGGGAGCTGTTTTTT
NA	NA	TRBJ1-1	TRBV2	CASSEGLKITEAFF	TGTGCCAGCAGTGAGGGACTGAAAATCACTGAAGCTTTCTTT
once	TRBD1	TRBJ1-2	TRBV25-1	CASSKGQGDYGYTF	TGTGCCAGCAGTAAGGGACAGGGGGACTATGGCTACACCTTC
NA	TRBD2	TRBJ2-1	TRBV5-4	CASSQASGEYNEQFF	TGTGCCAGCAGCCAGGCTAGCGGGGAGTACAATGAGCAGTTCTTC
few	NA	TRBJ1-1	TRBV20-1	CSASGGTEAFF	TGCAGTGCTAGTGGGGGGACTGAAGCTTTCTTT
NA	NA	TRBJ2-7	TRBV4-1	CASSQATDEEQYF	TGCGCCAGCAGCCAAGCTACAGATGAAGAGCAGTACTTC